These T cell receptor beta chains were read from a single sample in a study of cytomegalovirus exposure and HLA in healthy donors. The assay was immunoSEQ multiplex PCR, and TCRdb's table has in-frame clones only and misses some. Of 110,000 to 150,000 clones in the sample, around 93% were seen once. Source material: PBMCs. The receptors originated from a man between 18 and 29 years old in good health and CMV-seropositive. Each CDR3 is given with its conserved first and last residue. A D gene is named only where the DNA matches it firmly. Not every row has a clone size; where given, it reads once, few, many or a size class.

D	J	V	size	DNA	CDR3
NA	TRBJ2-4	TRBV29-1	NA	TGCAGCGCTGCCGACACGCCCGTCATTCAGTACTTC	CSAADTPVIQYF
NA	TRBJ1-2	TRBV7-9	NA	TGTGCCAGCAGGGGTCGGGAAGGACAGTTCTATGGCTACACCTTC	CASRGREGQFYGYTF
TRBD1	TRBJ1-5	TRBV28	NA	TGTGCCAGCAGTTTGACAGGGGATCAGCCCCAGCATTTT	CASSLTGDQPQHF
NA	TRBJ2-2	TRBV7-9	NA	TGTGCCAGCAGCTTAGCGACTAGCACCGGGGAGCTGTTTTTT	CASSLATSTGELFF
NA	TRBJ2-7	TRBV28	once	TGTGCCAGCAGTTTGTCAGGGGTCCCCTACGAGCAGTACTTC	CASSLSGVPYEQYF
NA	TRBJ2-1	TRBV10-3	NA	TGTGCCATCGGAGGACGTGATGAGCAGTTCTTC	CAIGGRDEQFF
NA	TRBJ2-2	TRBV27	NA	TGTGCCAGCAGTTTGGGGCGGTCCGGGGAGCTGTTTTTT	CASSLGRSGELFF
NA	TRBJ1-5	TRBV6-1	NA	TGTGCCAGCAGTGAGCGGACAGATCGCCATCAGCCCCAGCATTTT	CASSERTDRHQPQHF
NA	TRBJ2-5	TRBV9	NA	TGTGCCAGCAGCGTAGCATCTAGCTCGGAGACCCAGTACTTC	CASSVASSSETQYF
TRBD2	TRBJ2-7	TRBV6-6	NA	TGTGCCAGCAATTTGAGCGGGGCCTCCTACGAGCAGTACTTC	CASNLSGASYEQYF
TRBD1	TRBJ2-2	TRBV28	NA	TGTGCCAGCAGTACCTCGGACAGGGAGAAAACCGGGGAGCTGTTTTTT	CASSTSDREKTGELFF
NA	TRBJ2-7	TRBV29-1	once	TGCAGCGTTGCGCCGACTTCCTACGAGCAGTACTTC	CSVAPTSYEQYF
NA	TRBJ2-7	TRBV4-1	NA	TGCGCCAGCAGCCAAGAGACAATGGACGAGCAGTACTTC	CASSQETMDEQYF
NA	TRBJ2-5	TRBV5-1	NA	TGCGCCAGCAGCCCTCTACTAGCCCTTCGGGAGACCCAGTACTTC	CASSPLLALRETQYF
TRBD2	TRBJ2-7	TRBV28	NA	TGTGCCAGCAGTTTACGGCTAGCGGGAGCCCAGCAGTACTTC	CASSLRLAGAQQYF
NA	TRBJ1-4	TRBV20-1	NA	TGCAGTGCTCCCTATCTCGAAAAACTGTTTTTT	CSAPYLEKLFF
TRBD1	TRBJ2-7	TRBV9	NA	TGTGCCAGCAGCGTTAGCGTGACAGGGGCCCGCGAGCAGTACTTC	CASSVSVTGAREQYF
NA	TRBJ2-5	TRBV5-5	NA	TGTGCCAGCAGCTCGAACAACCAAGAGACCCAGTACTTC	CASSSNNQETQYF
NA	TRBJ1-6	TRBV9	NA	TGTGCCAGCAGCCCCCACCAGGATACACCCCTCCACTTT	CASSPHQDTPLHF
NA	TRBJ2-5	TRBV9	NA	TGTGCCAGCAGCAGAGAAGAGACCCAGTACTTC	CASSREETQYF
TRBD1	TRBJ2-1	TRBV27	NA	TGTGCCAGCAGTTTAGGTTCGGACAGGCCGTACAATGAGCAGTTCTTC	CASSLGSDRPYNEQFF
TRBD1	TRBJ2-7	TRBV6-1	NA	TGTGCCAGCAGTGACCTGGGACAGGGGGTTTTCTACGAGCAGTACTTC	CASSDLGQGVFYEQYF
NA	TRBJ2-6	TRBV5-4	once	TGTGCCAGCAGGAGATCGACAGTCTCTGGGGCCAACGTCCTGACTTTC	CASRRSTVSGANVLTF
NA	TRBJ2-5	TRBV5-1	NA	TGCGCCAGCAGCTTGGGGTTAGCTTGGGAGACCCAGTACTTC	CASSLGLAWETQYF
NA	TRBJ2-1	TRBV27	once	TGTGCCAGCAGTTCCCCAACTCGCAGGGCCGCATCGTACAATGAGCAGTTCTTC	CASSSPTRRAASYNEQFF
NA	TRBJ2-7	TRBV19	NA	TGTGCCACCAGTGCGGACTTCCGAGGGTACGAGCAGTACTTC	CATSADFRGYEQYF
NA	TRBJ1-1	TRBV10-1	once	TGCGCCAGCAGTGAGTCAGGACAGCAGAACACTGAAGCTTTCTTT	CASSESGQQNTEAFF
TRBD1	TRBJ2-5	TRBV5-1	NA	TGCGCCAGCAGCTTGTCGACAGGGTGGGAGACCCAGTACTTC	CASSLSTGWETQYF
NA	TRBJ2-6	TRBV10-3	NA	TGTGCCATCAGAAGACAGCTTTCTGGGGCCAACGTCCTGACTTTC	CAIRRQLSGANVLTF
NA	TRBJ1-2	TRBV6-1	NA	TGTGCCAGCAGTGAAACCTACCGGGATGGCTACACCTTC	CASSETYRDGYTF
NA	TRBJ2-2	TRBV5-4	NA	TGTGCCAGCAGCGGATCAGGGGAAACGGGGGAGCTGTTTTTT	CASSGSGETGELFF
TRBD2	TRBJ2-1	TRBV6-5	NA	TGTGCCAGCAGTTACGGAGCGGGGAGCTCCTACAATGAGCAGTTCTTC	CASSYGAGSSYNEQFF
TRBD1	TRBJ2-3	TRBV27	NA	TGTGCCAGCAGTTTAGTGGGTCACAGGGGGGATACGCAGTATTTT	CASSLVGHRGDTQYF
TRBD1	TRBJ2-3	TRBV7-9	NA	TGTGCCAGCAGCCAAGGACAGGGGGCAGGCAAAGATACGCAGTATTTT	CASSQGQGAGKDTQYF
NA	TRBJ2-3	TRBV7-9	NA	TGTGCCAGCAGCTTAACAGCGGGTAGCACAGATACGCAGTATTTT	CASSLTAGSTDTQYF
TRBD1	TRBJ1-2	TRBV7-9	NA	TGTGCCAGCGACAGGGCGTCTGGCTACACCTTC	CASDRASGYTF
TRBD1	TRBJ1-2	TRBV4-1	NA	TGCGCCAGCAGCCAAACCGGACAGGGAGGCTATGGCTACACCTTC	CASSQTGQGGYGYTF
TRBD1	TRBJ1-2	TRBV7-9	NA	TGTGCCAGCGGGTCGACAGGGGGCTATGGCTACACCTTC	CASGSTGGYGYTF
TRBD1	TRBJ2-2	TRBV5-4	NA	TGTGCCAGCAGCCCGGGACAGGTTCGCACCGGGGAGCTGTTTTTT	CASSPGQVRTGELFF
NA	TRBJ2-1	TRBV14	NA	TGTGCCAGCAGTCTCTACAATGAGCAGTTCTTC	CASSLYNEQFF
TRBD1	TRBJ2-5	TRBV9	NA	TGTGCCAGCAGCGTAGGACAGGGGTTGGAGACCCAGTACTTC	CASSVGQGLETQYF
TRBD1	TRBJ2-1	TRBV28	NA	TGTGCCAGCAGTCCATCTCCCGCGACAGGGGCTATCAATGAGCAGTTCTTC	CASSPSPATGAINEQFF